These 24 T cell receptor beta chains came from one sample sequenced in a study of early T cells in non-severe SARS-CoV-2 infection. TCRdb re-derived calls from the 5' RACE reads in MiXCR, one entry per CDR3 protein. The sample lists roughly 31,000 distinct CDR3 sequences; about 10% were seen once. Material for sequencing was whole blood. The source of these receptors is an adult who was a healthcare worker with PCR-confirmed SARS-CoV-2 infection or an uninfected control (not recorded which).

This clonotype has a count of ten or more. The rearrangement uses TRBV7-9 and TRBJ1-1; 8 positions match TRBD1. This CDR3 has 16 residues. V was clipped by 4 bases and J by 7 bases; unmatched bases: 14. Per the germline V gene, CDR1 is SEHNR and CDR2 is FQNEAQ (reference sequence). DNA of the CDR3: TGTGCCAGCAGCTCGACAGGGGTTTTCCTAGAGGGTGAAGCTTTCTTT. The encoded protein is CASSSTGVFLEGEAFF.

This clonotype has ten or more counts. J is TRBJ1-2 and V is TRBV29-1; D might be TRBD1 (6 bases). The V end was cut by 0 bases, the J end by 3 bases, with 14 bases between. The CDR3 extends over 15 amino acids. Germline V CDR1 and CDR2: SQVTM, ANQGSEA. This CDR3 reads CSVEDLAEGDYGYTF. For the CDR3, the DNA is TGCAGCGTTGAAGATTTGGCCGAGGGGGACTATGGCTACACCTTC.

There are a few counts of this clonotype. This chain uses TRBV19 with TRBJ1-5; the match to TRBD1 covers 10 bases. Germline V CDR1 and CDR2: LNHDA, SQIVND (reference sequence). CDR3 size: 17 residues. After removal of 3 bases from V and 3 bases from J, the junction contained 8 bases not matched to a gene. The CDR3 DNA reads TGTGCCAGTAGTATTTATTCGGGGACAGGGGTCAATCAGCCCCAGCATTTT. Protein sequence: CASSIYSGTGVNQPQHF. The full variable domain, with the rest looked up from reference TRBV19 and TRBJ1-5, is DGGITQSPKYLFRKEGQNVTLSCEQNLNHDAMYWYRQDPGQGLRLIYYSQIVNDFQKGDIAEGYSVSREKKESFPLTVTSAQKNPTAFYLCASSIYSGTGVNQPQHFGDGTRLSIL.

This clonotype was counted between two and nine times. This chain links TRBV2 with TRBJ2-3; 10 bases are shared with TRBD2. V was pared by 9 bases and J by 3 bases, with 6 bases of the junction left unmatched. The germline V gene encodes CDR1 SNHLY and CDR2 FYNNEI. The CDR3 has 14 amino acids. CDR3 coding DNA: TGTGCCAGGGTACTACTAGCGGGGACAGATACGCAGTATTTT. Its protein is CARVLLAGTDTQYF.

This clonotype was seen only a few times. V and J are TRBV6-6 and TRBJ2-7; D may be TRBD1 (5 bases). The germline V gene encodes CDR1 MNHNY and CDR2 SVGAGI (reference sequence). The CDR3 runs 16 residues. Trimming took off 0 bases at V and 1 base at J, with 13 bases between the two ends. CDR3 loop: CASSYSPTVGSYEQYF. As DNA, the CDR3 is TGTGCCAGCAGTTACTCCCCGACAGTAGGTTCCTACGAGCAGTACTTC.

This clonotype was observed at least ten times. The CDR3 nucleotides are TGCAGTGCTTCCGGGACAGGGTGGGAGACCCAGTACTTC. Residues: CSASGTGWETQYF. This chain joins TRBV20-1 and TRBJ2-5; 9 bases match TRBD1. The V and J ends lost 5 bases and 5 bases, in that order; junction bases with no gene match: 6. Germline CDR1 and CDR2: DFQATT and SNEGSKA (reference sequence). There are 13 residues in the CDR3.

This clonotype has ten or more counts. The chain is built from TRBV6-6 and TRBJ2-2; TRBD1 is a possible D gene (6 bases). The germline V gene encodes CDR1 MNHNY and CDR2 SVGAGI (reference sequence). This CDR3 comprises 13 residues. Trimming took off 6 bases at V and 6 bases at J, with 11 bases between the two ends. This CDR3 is CASSPPGAGELFF. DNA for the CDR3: TGTGCCAGCAGCCCCCCAGGGGCCGGGGAGCTGTTTTTT.

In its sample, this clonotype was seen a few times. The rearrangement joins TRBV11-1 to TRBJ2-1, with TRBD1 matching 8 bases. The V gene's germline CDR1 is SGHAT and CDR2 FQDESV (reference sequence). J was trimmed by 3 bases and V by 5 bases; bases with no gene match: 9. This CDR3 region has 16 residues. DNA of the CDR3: TGTGCCAGCAGCCCCAGGACAGGGTCAGGCTACAATGAGCAGTTCTTC. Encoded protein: CASSPRTGSGYNEQFF.

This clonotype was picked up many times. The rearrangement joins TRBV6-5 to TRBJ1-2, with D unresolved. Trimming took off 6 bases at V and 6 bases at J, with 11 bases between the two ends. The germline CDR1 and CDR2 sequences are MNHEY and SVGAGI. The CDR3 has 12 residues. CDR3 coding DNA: TGTGCCAGCAGAAAAGGGTCCCATGGCTACACCTTC. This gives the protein CASRKGSHGYTF.

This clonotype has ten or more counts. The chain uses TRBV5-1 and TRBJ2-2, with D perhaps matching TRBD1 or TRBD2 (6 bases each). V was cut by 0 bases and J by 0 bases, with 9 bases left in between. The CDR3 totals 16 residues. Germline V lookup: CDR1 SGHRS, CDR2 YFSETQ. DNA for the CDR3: TGCGCCAGCAGCTTGGCCGGGGGCTCGAACACCGGGGAGCTGTTTTTT. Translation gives CASSLAGGSNTGELFF.

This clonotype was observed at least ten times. As DNA, the CDR3 is TGCGCCAGCAGCATACAGGGTCCAAATAATTCACCCCTCCACTTT. Its protein is CASSIQGPNNSPLHF. V and J are TRBV5-1 and TRBJ1-6; weak D call: TRBD1 (6 bases). With 4 bases removed from V and 5 bases from J, the gap between germline ends came to 13 bases. Germline assignment: CDR1 SGHRS and CDR2 YFSETQ. The CDR3 loop spans 15 amino acids. Together with reference TRBV5-1 and TRBJ1-6, the CDR3 gives the full variable domain: KAGVTQTPRYLIKTRGQQVTLSCSPISGHRSVSWYQQTPGQGLQFLFEYFSETQRNKGNFPGRFSGRQFSNSRSEMNVSTLELGDSALYLCASSIQGPNNSPLHFGNGTRLTVT.

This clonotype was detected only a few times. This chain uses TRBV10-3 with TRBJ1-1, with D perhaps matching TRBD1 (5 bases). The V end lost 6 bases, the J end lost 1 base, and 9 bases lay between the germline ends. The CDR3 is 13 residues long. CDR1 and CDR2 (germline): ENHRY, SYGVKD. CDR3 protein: CAIRGTGNTEAFF. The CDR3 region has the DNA TGTGCCATCAGGGGAACAGGGAACACTGAAGCTTTCTTT.

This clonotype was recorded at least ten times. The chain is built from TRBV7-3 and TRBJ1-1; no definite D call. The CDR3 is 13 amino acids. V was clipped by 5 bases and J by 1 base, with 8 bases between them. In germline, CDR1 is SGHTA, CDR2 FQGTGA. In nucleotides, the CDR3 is TGTGCCAGCAGCAGGCAAACGAACACTGAAGCTTTCTTT. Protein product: CASSRQTNTEAFF.

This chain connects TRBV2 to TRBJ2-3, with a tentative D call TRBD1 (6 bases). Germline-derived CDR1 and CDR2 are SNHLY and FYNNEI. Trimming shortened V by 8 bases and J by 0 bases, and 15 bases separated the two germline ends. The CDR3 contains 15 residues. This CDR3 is CASEGTPSSTDTQYF. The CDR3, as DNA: TGTGCCAGCGAGGGGACACCTTCTAGCACAGATACGCAGTATTTT.

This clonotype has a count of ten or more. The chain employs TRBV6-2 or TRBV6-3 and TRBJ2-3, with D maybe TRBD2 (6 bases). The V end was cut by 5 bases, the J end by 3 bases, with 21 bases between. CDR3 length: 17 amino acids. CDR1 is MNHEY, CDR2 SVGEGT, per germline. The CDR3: CASSPRGTLRPTDTQYF. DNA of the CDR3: TGTGCCAGCAGTCCCCGGGGGACCCTTCGCCCTACAGATACGCAGTATTTT.

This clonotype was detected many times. The CDR3 DNA is TGTGCCAGCAGCTTAGTCAGGGGCTACGAGCAGTACTTC. The encoded protein is CASSLVRGYEQYF. The gene calls are TRBV11-2 and TRBJ2-7; D is perhaps TRBD1 (6 bases). The V gene's germline CDR1 is SGHAT and CDR2 FQNNGV. This CDR3 spans 13 amino acids. With 1 base removed from V and 3 bases from J, the gap between germline ends came to 7 bases.

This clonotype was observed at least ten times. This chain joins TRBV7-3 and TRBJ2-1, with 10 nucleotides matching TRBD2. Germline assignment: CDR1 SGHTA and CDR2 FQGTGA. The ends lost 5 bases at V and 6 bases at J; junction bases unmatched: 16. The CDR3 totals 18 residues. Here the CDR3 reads CASSRVASGGHKGNEQFF. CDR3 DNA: TGTGCCAGCAGCCGGGTGGCTAGCGGGGGCCATAAGGGCAATGAGCAGTTCTTC. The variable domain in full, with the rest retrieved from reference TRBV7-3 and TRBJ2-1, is GAGVSQTPSNKVTEKGKYVELRCDPISGHTALYWYRQSLGQGPEFLIYFQGTGAADDSGLPNDRFFAVRPEGSVSTLKIQRTERGDSAVYLCASSRVASGGHKGNEQFFGPGTRLTVL.

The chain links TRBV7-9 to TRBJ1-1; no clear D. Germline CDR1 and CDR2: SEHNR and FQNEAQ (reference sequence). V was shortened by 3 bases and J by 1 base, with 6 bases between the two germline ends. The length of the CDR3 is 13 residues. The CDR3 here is CASSFMRNTEAFF. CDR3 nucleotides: TGTGCCAGCAGCTTCATGCGGAACACTGAAGCTTTCTTT.

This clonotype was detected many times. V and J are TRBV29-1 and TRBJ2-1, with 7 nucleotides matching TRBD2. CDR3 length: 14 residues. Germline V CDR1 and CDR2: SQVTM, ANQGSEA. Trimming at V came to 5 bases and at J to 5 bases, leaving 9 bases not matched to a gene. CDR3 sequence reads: CSVPMGGVDNEQFF. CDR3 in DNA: TGCAGCGTTCCGATGGGGGGGGTTGACAATGAGCAGTTCTTC.

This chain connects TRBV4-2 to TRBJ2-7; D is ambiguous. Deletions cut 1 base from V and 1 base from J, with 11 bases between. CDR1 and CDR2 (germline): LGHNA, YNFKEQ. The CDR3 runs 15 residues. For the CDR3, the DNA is TGTGCCAGCAGCCAAGTCATGCAGAATTCCTACGAGCAGTACTTC. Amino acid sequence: CASSQVMQNSYEQYF.

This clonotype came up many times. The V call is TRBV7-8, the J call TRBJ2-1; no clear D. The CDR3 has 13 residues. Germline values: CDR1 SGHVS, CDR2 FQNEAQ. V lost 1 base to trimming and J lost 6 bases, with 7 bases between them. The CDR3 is CASSLDRSNEQFF. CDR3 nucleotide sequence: TGTGCCAGCAGCTTAGATAGGTCCAATGAGCAGTTCTTC.

For the CDR3, the DNA is TGTGCCAGCAGTGCCCCGGGACAGGGGGGTGAAAAACTGTTTTTT. It specifies CASSAPGQGGEKLFF. V usage is TRBV2 and J usage is TRBJ1-4, with 11 bases fitting TRBD1. Germline V gene lookup returns CDR1 SNHLY and CDR2 FYNNEI. Trimming took 4 bases from V and 7 from J; bases not matched to a gene: 5. This CDR3 region has 15 residues.

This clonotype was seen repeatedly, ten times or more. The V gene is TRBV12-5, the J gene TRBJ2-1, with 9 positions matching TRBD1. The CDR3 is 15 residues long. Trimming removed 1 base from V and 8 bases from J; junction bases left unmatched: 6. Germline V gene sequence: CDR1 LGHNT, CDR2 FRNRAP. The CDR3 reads CASGLGTGANDEQFF. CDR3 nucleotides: TGTGCTAGTGGTTTGGGGACAGGGGCTAACGATGAGCAGTTCTTC.

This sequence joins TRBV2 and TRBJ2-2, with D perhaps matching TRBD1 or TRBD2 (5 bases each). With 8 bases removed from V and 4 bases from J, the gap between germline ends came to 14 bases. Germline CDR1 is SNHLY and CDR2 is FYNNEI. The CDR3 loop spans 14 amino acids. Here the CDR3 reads CASQQAAGTGELFF. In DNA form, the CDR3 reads TGTGCCAGCCAACAGGCGGCGGGCACCGGGGAGCTGTTTTTT.